This T cell receptor (beta chain) was observed in a study of T cells in Graves' hyperthyroidism and ophthalmopathy. The study, taken as a whole, reports: Clonotypes that were expanded in thyroid above 0.001 mostly appeared in blood too.

V was clipped by 0 bases and J by 3 bases, with 18 bases between them. The CDR3 consists of 16 residues. The germline V gene encodes CDR1 DFQATT and CDR2 SNEGSKA (reference sequence). Researchers amplified the TCR beta CDR3 regions from RNA transcripts. The HTBI set primed first-round TCR CDR3 RT-PCR. MiXCR was run by TCRdb on the multiplex PCR reads, yielding one entry per CDR3 protein. The sample lists fewer than 650,000 distinct CDR3 sequences; about 15% were seen once. Many counts were recorded for this clonotype. Its matching antigen is unknown. Uncontrolled infection, other autoimmune disease, pregnancy or lactation disqualified patients from enrolment.

The clonotype was recovered from a woman between 40 and 55 years old with Graves' ophthalmopathy. The rearrangement links TRBV20-1 to TRBJ2-7; perhaps TRBD1 as D (5 bases). The sample was blood. This chain's CDR3 is CSAREGLGLDYYEQYF. The CDR3 DNA follows: TGCAGTGCTAGAGAAGGATTGGGGCTAGATTACTACGAGCAGTACTTC.